The 11 T cell receptor beta chains reported below all come from one sample, sequenced in a study of response to subunit inactivated influenza vaccine. TCRdb fed the RT-PCR reads into MiXCR, producing one record per CDR3 protein. The data contain roughly 500,000 distinct CDR3 sequences, 20% to 25% of them singletons. These data also formed part of another study, on T cells expressing NK-cell markers. That paper adds: UMI-tagged 5'RACE template switching yielded the TCR beta cDNA.

This specimen was CD4+ T cells sorted from PBMCs, taken roughly 13 days after vaccination. The receptors shown here come from a man aged 50 to 59 who received an inactivated influenza vaccine.

This clonotype occurred a few times. The rearrangement uses TRBV27 and TRBJ1-2; D remains unclear. This CDR3 region has 15 residues. Germline-derived CDR1 and CDR2 are MNHEY and SMNVEV (reference sequence). Trimming removed 1 base from V and 3 bases from J, with 12 bases in between. The chain's CDR3 is CASSLWPRGDYGYTF. DNA for the CDR3: TGTGCCAGCAGTTTATGGCCTCGCGGGGACTATGGCTACACCTTC.

The rearrangement uses TRBV6-5 and TRBJ1-2; D unclear. From germline, CDR1 is MNHEY and CDR2 SVGAGI. V was clipped by 4 bases and J by 3 bases, with 12 bases between them. The CDR3 contains 14 residues. CDR3 residues: CASSSPGSYYGYTF. CDR3 DNA sequence: TGTGCCAGCAGTTCACCCGGGTCCTACTATGGCTACACCTTC.

The table lists this clonotype with a few counts. The V and J genes are TRBV5-6 and TRBJ1-2; 9 nucleotides align to TRBD1. V dropped 6 bases and J dropped 2; count of bases not matched to a gene: 5. The CDR3 length is 14 residues. CDR1 and CDR2 from the germline V gene are SGHDT and YYEEEE. The CDR3 here is CASIRTGANYGYTF. The CDR3 bases are TGTGCCAGCATTAGGACAGGGGCGAACTATGGCTACACCTTC. Looking up the rest from reference TRBV5-6 and TRBJ1-2 gives the full variable domain: DAGVTQSPTHLIKTRGQQVTLRCSPKSGHDTVSWYQQALGQGPQFIFQYYEEEERQRGNFPDRFSGHQFPNYSSELNVNALLLGDSALYLCASIRTGANYGYTFGSGTRLTVV.

The sample holds a few counts of this clonotype. This chain uses TRBV11-2 with TRBJ2-3; D gene uncertain. Between the trimmed V and J ends, which lost 0 bases and 8 bases, there was a span of 6 bases. This CDR3 comprises 12 residues. Germline V CDR1 and CDR2: SGHAT, FQNNGV. The CDR3 protein is CASSLEEGTQYF. The CDR3 DNA sequence: TGTGCCAGCAGCTTAGAGGAAGGTACGCAGTATTTT.

This clonotype has more than one count but fewer than ten. This sequence joins TRBV7-9 and TRBJ2-2; D is unclear. The CDR3 is 14 amino acids. The ends were cut back, 1 base at V and 6 bases at J, with 9 bases in the middle. Germline CDR1 SEHNR, CDR2 FQNEAQ (reference sequence). The CDR3 here is CASSLVPVPGELFF. CDR3 sequence (DNA): TGTGCCAGCAGCTTAGTTCCGGTCCCCGGGGAGCTGTTTTTT.

In this sample, this clonotype turned up many times. This chain uses TRBV10-3 with TRBJ2-2; D may be TRBD2 (6 bases). Per the germline V gene, CDR1 is ENHRY and CDR2 is SYGVKD. The CDR3 contains 17 residues. Deletions cut 6 bases from V and 5 bases from J, with 22 bases between. The CDR3 spells CAIRTPLGGVNTGELFF. CDR3 sequence (DNA): TGTGCCATCAGGACCCCTCTGGGCGGGGTCAATACCGGGGAGCTGTTTTTT.

This clonotype was seen a few times. The genes are TRBV20-1 and TRBJ1-4, with TRBD1 as a possible D gene (6 bases). Germline V gene sequence: CDR1 DFQATT, CDR2 SNEGSKA (reference sequence). V was cut by 3 bases and J by 7 bases, with 18 bases left in between. There are 15 residues in the CDR3. CDR3 amino acids: CSARNRQDLGEKLFF. CDR3 sequence (DNA): TGCAGTGCTAGGAACCGACAGGATCTGGGTGAAAAACTGTTTTTT.

The sample holds a few counts of this clonotype. This chain uses TRBV24-1 with TRBJ2-6; D is perhaps TRBD1 (6 bases). V was pared by 9 bases and J by 0 bases, with 14 bases between. CDR3 size: 16 residues. Per the germline V gene, CDR1 is KGHDR and CDR2 is SFDVKD. The CDR3 region has the DNA TGTGCCACCGCGGACAGTCGAACCTCTGGGGCCAACGTCCTGACTTTC. It is translated as CATADSRTSGANVLTF.

This clonotype was detected a few times. V usage is TRBV7-2 and J usage is TRBJ2-1; D unclear. The V gene's germline CDR1 is SGHTA and CDR2 FQGNSA. V shed 1 base and J shed 7 bases, with 17 bases lying between them. The CDR3 is 16 residues long. This CDR3 reads CASSLVGWSIRNEQFF. The CDR3 DNA follows: TGTGCCAGCAGCTTAGTAGGTTGGTCAATCAGGAATGAGCAGTTCTTC. The full variable domain, its missing parts supplied by reference TRBV7-2 and TRBJ2-1, is GAGVSQSPSNKVTEKGKDVELRCDPISGHTALYWYRQSLGQGLEFLIYFQGNSAPDKSGLPSDRFSAERTGGSVSTLTIQRTQQEDSAVYLCASSLVGWSIRNEQFFGPGTRLTVL.

This clonotype was seen at least ten times. The chain has TRBV10-3 and TRBJ1-2; 9 bases map to TRBD1. The CDR3 is 16 amino acids. Germline assignment: CDR1 ENHRY and CDR2 SYGVKD. The ends lost 0 bases at V and 4 bases at J; junction bases unmatched: 6. As DNA, the CDR3 is TGTGCCATCAGTGAGTCCCATGACAGGGGGGTCTATGGCTACACCTTC. Protein: CAISESHDRGVYGYTF.

This clonotype was detected a few times. The V and J genes are TRBV29-1 and TRBJ1-1; no firm D call. The CDR3 runs 10 residues. The ends were cut back, 5 bases at V and 3 bases at J, with 4 bases in the middle. Germline V gene data show CDR1 as SQVTM and CDR2 as ANQGSEA. CDR3 region: CSVTHTEAFF. CDR3 nucleotide sequence: TGCAGCGTTACGCACACTGAAGCTTTCTTT. Drawing the rest from reference TRBV29-1 and TRBJ1-1, the complete variable domain is SAVISQKPSRDICQRGTSLTIQCQVDSQVTMMFWYRQQPGQSLTLIATANQGSEATYESGFVIDKFPISRPNLTFSTLTVSNMSPEDSSIYLCSVTHTEAFFGQGTRLTVV.